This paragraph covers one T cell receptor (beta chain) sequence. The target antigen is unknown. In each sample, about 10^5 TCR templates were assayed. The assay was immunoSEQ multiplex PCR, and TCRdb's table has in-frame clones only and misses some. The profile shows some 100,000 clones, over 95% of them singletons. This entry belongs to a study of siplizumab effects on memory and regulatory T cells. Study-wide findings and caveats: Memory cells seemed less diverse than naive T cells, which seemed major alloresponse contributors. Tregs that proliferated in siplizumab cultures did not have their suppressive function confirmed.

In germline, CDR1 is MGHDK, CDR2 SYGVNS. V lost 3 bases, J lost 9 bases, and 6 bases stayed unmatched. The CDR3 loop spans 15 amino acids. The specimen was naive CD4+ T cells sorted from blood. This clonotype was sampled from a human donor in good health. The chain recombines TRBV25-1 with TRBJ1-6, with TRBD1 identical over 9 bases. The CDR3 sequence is CASSELQGAISPLHF. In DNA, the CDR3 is TGTGCCAGCAGTGAGTTACAGGGGGCGATTTCACCCCTCCACTTT.